This is a list of T cell receptor beta chains from one sample in a study of control samples from healthy donors and cancer patients. Only in-frame clones appear in the TCRdb table, and some are missing; sequencing was by immunoSEQ multiplex PCR. The sample gives over 75,000 clones, around 85% of which show up once; approximately 19% is in the top ten. Material for sequencing was blood. These receptors came from a young man in good health. The CDR3 runs from the conserved cysteine through the conserved F or W. D genes are given only for firm matches. Some rows mark clone size as missing; the rest say once, few, many or name a class of expanded clone.

clone_size j_call cdr3_length d_call v_call cdr3_nt cdr3_aa
- TRBJ1-5 15 - TRBV19 TGTGCCAGTAGTCGACAGGTCTATAGCAATCAGCCCCAGCATTTT CASSRQVYSNQPQHF
- TRBJ1-6 14 TRBD1 TRBV6-5 TGTGCCAGCGATCAGACAGGGGGCCTGAGGGCCCTCCACTTT CASDQTGGLRALHF
- TRBJ1-5 14 TRBD1 TRBV2 TGTGCCAGCAGTAACAGGGGAAACAATCAGCCCCAGCATTTT CASSNRGNNQPQHF
- TRBJ1-2 14 TRBD1 TRBV18 TGTGCCAGCTCTCTCGGAGGGACAGGGGATGGCTACACCTTC CASSLGGTGDGYTF
- TRBJ1-1 15 TRBD1 TRBV5-1 TGCGCCAGCAGCCCCGGGACAGGGATGAACACTGAAGCTTTCTTT CASSPGTGMNTEAFF
- TRBJ2-2 13 - TRBV12-3/TRBV12-4 TGTGCGGTTAGAGTAGCGTCGGTCGGGGAGCTGTTTTTT CAVRVASVGELFF
- TRBJ1-1 11 - TRBV30 TGTGCCTGGAGTGACAGGTGGAAGGCTTTCTTT CAWSDRWKAFF
- TRBJ2-1 17 - TRBV21-1 TGTGCCAGCAGCAAACAGGGGGCGTGGAGGTCCTACAATGAGCAGTTCTTC CASSKQGAWRSYNEQFF
- TRBJ2-1 15 TRBD1 TRBV5-1 TGCGCCAGCAGCTCTGGGACAGTCCTTATGAATGAGCAGTTCTTC CASSSGTVLMNEQFF
- TRBJ1-6 14 TRBD1 TRBV6-5 TGTGCCAGCACTACGACAGGGGGCAGATCACCCCTCCACTTT CASTTTGGRSPLHF
- TRBJ1-2 11 - TRBV30 TGTGCCTGCCAAGCTAACTATGGCTACACCTTC CACQANYGYTF
- TRBJ2-2 18 TRBD2 TRBV7-8 TGTGCCAGCAGCTCCACCCGACTAGCGGGGGACTTTACCGGGGAGCTGTTTTTT CASSSTRLAGDFTGELFF
few TRBJ1-2 13 - TRBV12-3/TRBV12-4 TGTGCCACAACGAGATCGAGTCTCGGTGGCTACACCTTC CATTRSSLGGYTF
- TRBJ2-1 16 - TRBV15 TGTGCCACCAGCAGACCAACTAGGTTCGGGGGCAATGAGCAGTTCTTC CATSRPTRFGGNEQFF
- TRBJ2-3 16 TRBD1 TRBV5-1 TGCGCCAGCAGCTTGGGATTACAGGGGTGGACAGATACGCAGTATTTT CASSLGLQGWTDTQYF
- TRBJ1-6 15 - TRBV9 TGTGCCAGCAGCGTAGGCCCTTCCTATAATTCACCCCTCCACTTT CASSVGPSYNSPLHF
- TRBJ2-6 16 - TRBV5-8 TGTGCCAGCAGCTTGGGGGTATTCTCTGGGGCCAACGTCCTGACTTTC CASSLGVFSGANVLTF
- TRBJ2-7 14 TRBD1 TRBV28 TGTGCCAGCAGTTTTAGACAGGGGCCCAACGAGCAGTACTTC CASSFRQGPNEQYF
few TRBJ1-5 13 - TRBV3-1/TRBV3-2 TGTGCCAGCAGCCAAGGAACAGATCAGCCCCAGCATTTT CASSQGTDQPQHF
- TRBJ2-7 14 TRBD2 TRBV25-1 TGTGCCAGCAGTGAGGGGACTACAGCCTACGAGCAGTACTTC CASSEGTTAYEQYF
- TRBJ1-1 12 - TRBV10-2 TGCGCCAGCAACGACGGTAACACTGAAGCTTTCTTT CASNDGNTEAFF
- TRBJ1-4 15 TRBD1 TRBV6-5 TGTGCCAGCAGTTACGGGGACAGGCAAAATGAAAAACTGTTTTTT CASSYGDRQNEKLFF
- TRBJ2-1 13 - TRBV7-3 TGTGCCAGCAGCTTACCGCCCTACAATGAGCAGTTCTTC CASSLPPYNEQFF
few TRBJ1-3 13 - TRBV10-1 TGCGCCAGCAGTGTCTCCAGTGGAAACACCATATATTTT CASSVSSGNTIYF
- TRBJ1-1 15 - TRBV19 TGTGCCAGTAGTATAGGGCAGGCCCTGAACACTGAAGCTTTCTTT CASSIGQALNTEAFF
- TRBJ1-2 15 - TRBV6-6 TGTGCCAGCAGTCAGGGAGGGCAGGCCCTCCGTGGCTACACCTTC CASSQGGQALRGYTF
- TRBJ2-2 14 TRBD2 TRBV10-3 TGTGCCATAGCGGGACTACCGGACACCGGGGAGCTGTTTTTT CAIAGLPDTGELFF
- TRBJ1-5 15 TRBD1 TRBV18 TGTGCCAGCTCACGGGACAGGGATAGCAATCAGCCCCAGCATTTT CASSRDRDSNQPQHF
- TRBJ1-6 14 - TRBV5-1 TGCGCCAGCAGCTTGTCCCAGGGCTCTCTCCCCCTCCACTTT CASSLSQGSLPLHF
- TRBJ2-1 13 - TRBV6-5 TGTGCCAGCAGTCGGACCGGTTACAATGAGCAGTTCTTC CASSRTGYNEQFF
- TRBJ1-2 14 - TRBV3-1/TRBV3-2 TGTGCCAGCAGCCCATGGACAGTTAACTATGGCTACACCTTC CASSPWTVNYGYTF
- TRBJ1-2 15 - TRBV19 TGTGCCAGTACCCTGCCAGGGAATCCCCCTATGGGCTACACCTTC CASTLPGNPPMGYTF
- TRBJ2-7 15 - TRBV7-2 TGTGCCAGCAGCTTACTCCTGGGGGTTACCTACGAGCAGTACTTC CASSLLLGVTYEQYF
- TRBJ2-7 14 TRBD1 TRBV19 TGTGCCAGTAGTCAGGGGACAGGGCCCTACGAGCAGTACTTC CASSQGTGPYEQYF
once TRBJ2-7 14 - TRBV6-5 TGTGCCAGCAGTTACTCCCGGACCAAGGGAGAGCAGTACTTC CASSYSRTKGEQYF
once TRBJ1-2 12 - TRBV19 TGTGCCAGTAGTCCGAGGGACTATGGCTACACCTTC CASSPRDYGYTF
- TRBJ1-2 15 - TRBV19 TGTGCCAGTAAAGGGGACCCAGGGTACAACTATGGCTACACCTTC CASKGDPGYNYGYTF
once TRBJ2-1 15 TRBD1 TRBV6-6 TGTGCCAGCAGTTACGACAGGGGGTCCTACAATGAGCAGTTCTTC CASSYDRGSYNEQFF
few TRBJ2-5 15 TRBD2 TRBV7-9 TGTGCCAGCAGCTTGTCTTTAGCGGGGGGAGAGACCCAGTACTTC CASSLSLAGGETQYF
few TRBJ2-5 17 TRBD2 TRBV7-6 TGTGCCAGCAGCCACGGACTAGCGGGGGGGCCACAAGAGACCCAGTACTTC CASSHGLAGGPQETQYF
- TRBJ2-7 12 - TRBV28 TGTGCCAGCAGTCAACGGACCTACGAGCAGTACTTC CASSQRTYEQYF
- TRBJ1-2 14 TRBD1 TRBV2 TGTGCCAGCAGCAGGGGGCGCGGGGACTATGGCTACACCTTC CASSRGRGDYGYTF
- TRBJ2-3 14 TRBD2 TRBV2 TGTGCCAGTCTAGCGGGGGCTTCAACAGATACGCAGTATTTT CASLAGASTDTQYF
- TRBJ2-4 14 - TRBV7-9 TGTGCCAGCACCAAAGCTGGTACTTTATCCATTCAGTACTTC CASTKAGTLSIQYF
few TRBJ1-2 14 - TRBV18 TGTGCCAGCTCACCAGAATCCAGTAACTATGGCTACACCTTC CASSPESSNYGYTF
- TRBJ1-5 16 - TRBV6-1 TGTGCCAGCAGTGAAGCCGGCGGAGGGGGCAATCAGCCCCAGCATTTT CASSEAGGGGNQPQHF
once TRBJ2-3 13 - TRBV11-2 TGTGCCAGCAGCTTAGATCCCGTGGATACGCAGTATTTT CASSLDPVDTQYF
- TRBJ1-2 14 - TRBV19 TGTGCCAGTACCCCGGGACTGGGTTCAGATGGCTACACCTTC CASTPGLGSDGYTF
- TRBJ1-1 12 - TRBV6-5 TGTGCCAGCGGTTGGGTGGACACTGAAGCTTTCTTT CASGWVDTEAFF
- TRBJ2-5 15 - TRBV25-1 TGTGCCAGCAGTGAAACCCTTTCCATAAAAGAGACCCAGTACTTC CASSETLSIKETQYF
- TRBJ2-2 15 TRBD1 TRBV28 TGTGCCAGCAGTAGACCTGGGACAGGGGCCGGGGAGCTGTTTTTT CASSRPGTGAGELFF
few TRBJ2-3 16 - TRBV7-6 TGTGCCAGCAGCCCTATAGGGGGGATCGAGACAGATACGCAGTATTTT CASSPIGGIETDTQYF
- TRBJ2-2 15 TRBD1 TRBV5-1 TGCGCCAGCAGCGCGGGACAGGGTGTCGGCGGGGAGCTGTTTTTT CASSAGQGVGGELFF
- TRBJ1-5 14 - TRBV7-9 TGTGCCAGCAGCTTAGCTGGTGGCGGTCAGCCCCAGCATTTT CASSLAGGGQPQHF
many TRBJ2-5 14 - TRBV9 TGTGCCAGCAGCGTAGCAACCGTTGGGGAGACCCAGTACTTC CASSVATVGETQYF
- TRBJ1-3 14 - TRBV30 TGTGCCTGGAGTGTAGCGGGGGTCGGAAACACCATATATTTT CAWSVAGVGNTIYF
- TRBJ2-3 14 - TRBV7-9 TGTGCCAGCAGTCCAGGGGGGTCGGCAGATACGCAGTATTTT CASSPGGSADTQYF
few TRBJ1-1 13 - TRBV7-9 TGTGCCAGCAGCTTAATCACGAACACTGAAGCTTTCTTT CASSLITNTEAFF
- TRBJ1-5 15 - TRBV6-5 TGTGCCAGCAGACCAGAGGGTCGTGGCAATCAGCCCCAGCATTTT CASRPEGRGNQPQHF